One and the same sample provided the 2 T cell receptor beta chains below, sequenced in a study of shared clonotypes between healthy human individuals. The table came from immunoSEQ multiplex PCR; TCRdb's copy has only in-frame clones and leaves some out. This table has some 2,000,000 clones, 90% to 95% appearing once. Sequencing was done on a sample of naive CD4+ T cells sorted from blood. The subset here: CD45RA+ positively selected. These receptors came from a man aged 18 to 30 in good health.

In the case of this clone: The same CDR3 arises from other DNA sequences in this sample as well. V gene TRBV18 combines with J gene TRBJ2-5; TRBD1 agrees at 9 bases. There are 13 residues in the CDR3. CDR1 and CDR2 (germline): KGHSH, LQKENI. With 3 bases clipped from V and 4 bases from J, the junction kept 0 bases outside the gene matches. CDR3 sequence: CASSPGQGETQYF. The CDR3 DNA reads TGTGCCAGCTCACCGGGACAGGGAGAGACCCAGTACTTC.

Note on this clone: Other DNA sequences of this sample code for an identical CDR3. The chain has TRBV28 and TRBJ1-5; D is undetermined. The V and J ends lost 6 bases and 3 bases respectively, with 6 bases between them. Germline V gene lookup returns CDR1 MDHEN and CDR2 SYDVKM. This CDR3 region has 12 residues. The DNA for the CDR3 is TGTGCCAGCAGCCAAACCAATCAGCCCCAGCATTTT. This translates into CASSQTNQPQHF. Supplemented by reference TRBV28 and TRBJ1-5, the full variable domain reads DVKVTQSSRYLVKRTGEKVFLECVQDMDHENMFWYRQDPGLGLRLIYFSYDVKMKEKGDIPEGYSVSREKKERFSLILESASTNQTSMYLCASSQTNQPQHFGDGTRLSIL.